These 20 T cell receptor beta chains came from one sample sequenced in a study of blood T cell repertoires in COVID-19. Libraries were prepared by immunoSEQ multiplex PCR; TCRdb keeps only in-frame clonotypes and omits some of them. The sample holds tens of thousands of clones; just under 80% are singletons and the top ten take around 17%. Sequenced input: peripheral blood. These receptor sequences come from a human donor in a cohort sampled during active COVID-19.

The CDR3 DNA is TGTGCCAGTAAAATGTGGGAGGGCCTGGGGGAGCAGTTCTTC. It yields the protein CASKMWEGLGEQFF. The gene calls are TRBV19 and TRBJ2-1, with TRBD2 matching 7 bases. The CDR3 consists of 14 residues. Unmatched junction bases numbered 13, after V lost 7 bases and J lost 10 bases. Germline V CDR1 and CDR2: LNHDA, SQIVND (reference sequence).

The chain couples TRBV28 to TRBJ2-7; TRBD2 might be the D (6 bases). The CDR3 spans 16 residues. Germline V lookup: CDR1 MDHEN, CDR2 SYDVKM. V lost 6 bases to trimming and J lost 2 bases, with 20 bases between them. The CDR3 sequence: CASSLLGGSGAYEQYF. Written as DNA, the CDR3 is TGTGCCAGCAGCCTATTAGGTGGTAGCGGAGCCTACGAGCAGTACTTC.

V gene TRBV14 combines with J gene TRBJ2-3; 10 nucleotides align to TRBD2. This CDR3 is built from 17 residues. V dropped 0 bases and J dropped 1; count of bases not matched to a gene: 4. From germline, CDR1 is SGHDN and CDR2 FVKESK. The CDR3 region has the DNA TGTGCCAGCAGCCAAGATCAGCGGGGGGGTCGCACAGATACGCAGTATTTT. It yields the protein CASSQDQRGGRTDTQYF.

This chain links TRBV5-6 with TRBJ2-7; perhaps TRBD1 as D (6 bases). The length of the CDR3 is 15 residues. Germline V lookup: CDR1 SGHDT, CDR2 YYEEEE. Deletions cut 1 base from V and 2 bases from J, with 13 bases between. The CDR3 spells CASSLPGTFPYEQYF. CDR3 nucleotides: TGTGCCAGCAGCTTGCCCGGGACATTCCCCTACGAGCAGTACTTC. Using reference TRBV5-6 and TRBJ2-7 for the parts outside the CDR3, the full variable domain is DAGVTQSPTHLIKTRGQQVTLRCSPKSGHDTVSWYQQALGQGPQFIFQYYEEEERQRGNFPDRFSGHQFPNYSSELNVNALLLGDSALYLCASSLPGTFPYEQYFGPGTRLTVT.

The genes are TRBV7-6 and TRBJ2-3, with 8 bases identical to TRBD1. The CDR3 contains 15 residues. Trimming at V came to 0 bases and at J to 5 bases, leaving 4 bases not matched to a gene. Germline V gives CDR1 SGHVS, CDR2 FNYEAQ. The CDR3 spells CASSLAGQGLDTQYF. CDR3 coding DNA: TGTGCCAGCAGCTTAGCCGGACAGGGCTTAGATACGCAGTATTTT.

CDR3 in amino acids: CATSREGSSFAVNEQFF. The CDR3 region has the DNA TGTGCCACCAGCAGAGAGGGTTCGTCCTTCGCGGTCAATGAGCAGTTCTTC. The chain uses TRBV15 and TRBJ2-1; D uncertain. Germline assignment: CDR1 LNHNV and CDR2 YYDKDF (reference sequence). CDR3 length equals 17 residues. V dropped 0 bases and J dropped 6 bases, with 18 bases sitting between them. The entire variable domain, with the rest obtained from reference TRBV15 and TRBJ2-1, is as follows: DAMVIQNPRYQVTQFGKPVTLSCSQTLNHNVMYWYQQKSSQAPKLLFHYYDKDFNNEADTPDNFQSRRPNTSFCFLDIRSPGLGDTAMYLCATSREGSSFAVNEQFFGPGTRLTVL.

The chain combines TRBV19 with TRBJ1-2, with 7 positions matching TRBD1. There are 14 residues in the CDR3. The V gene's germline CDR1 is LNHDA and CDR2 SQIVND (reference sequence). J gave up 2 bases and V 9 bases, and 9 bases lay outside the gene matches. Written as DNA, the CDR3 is TGTGCCAGCGCCGAGGGACAGTCCAACTATGGCTACACCTTC. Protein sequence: CASAEGQSNYGYTF. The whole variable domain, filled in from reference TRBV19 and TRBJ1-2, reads DGGITQSPKYLFRKEGQNVTLSCEQNLNHDAMYWYRQDPGQGLRLIYYSQIVNDFQKGDIAEGYSVSREKKESFPLTVTSAQKNPTAFYLCASAEGQSNYGYTFGSGTRLTVV.

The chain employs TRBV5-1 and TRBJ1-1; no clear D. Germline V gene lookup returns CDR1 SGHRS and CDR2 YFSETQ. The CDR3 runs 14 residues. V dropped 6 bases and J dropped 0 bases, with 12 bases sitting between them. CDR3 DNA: TGCGCCAGCAAGGTCGGAGGGATGAACACTGAAGCTTTCTTT. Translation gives CASKVGGMNTEAFF.

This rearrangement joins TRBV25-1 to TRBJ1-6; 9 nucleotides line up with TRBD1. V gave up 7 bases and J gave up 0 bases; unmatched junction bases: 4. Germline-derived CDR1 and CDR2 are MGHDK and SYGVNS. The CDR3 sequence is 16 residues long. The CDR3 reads CASTKTGGSYNSPLHF. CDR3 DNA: TGTGCCAGCACCAAGACAGGGGGCTCCTATAATTCACCCCTCCACTTT.

This CDR3 reads CASTFRGLRDQPQHF. The CDR3 nucleotides read TGTGCCAGTACCTTCAGGGGGTTACGGGATCAGCCCCAGCATTTT. The chain uses TRBV19 and TRBJ1-5; 7 positions match TRBD1. Per the germline V gene, CDR1 is LNHDA and CDR2 is SQIVND (reference sequence). After removal of 7 bases from V and 5 bases from J, the junction contained 11 bases not matched to a gene. This CDR3 is 15 amino acids long.

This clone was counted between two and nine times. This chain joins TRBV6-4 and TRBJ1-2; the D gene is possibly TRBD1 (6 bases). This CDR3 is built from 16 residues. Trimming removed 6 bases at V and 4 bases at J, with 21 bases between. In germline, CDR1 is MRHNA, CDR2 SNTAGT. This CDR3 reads CASSKTIAGAAYGYTF. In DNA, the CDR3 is TGTGCCAGCAGCAAAACGATTGCGGGGGCGGCCTATGGCTACACCTTC.

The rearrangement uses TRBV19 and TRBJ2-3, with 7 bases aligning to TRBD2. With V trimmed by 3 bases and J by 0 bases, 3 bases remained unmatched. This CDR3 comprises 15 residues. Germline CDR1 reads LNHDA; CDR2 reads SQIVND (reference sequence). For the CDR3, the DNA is TGTGCCAGTAGTATTGGGGGGGTCAGCACAGATACGCAGTATTTT. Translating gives CASSIGGVSTDTQYF.

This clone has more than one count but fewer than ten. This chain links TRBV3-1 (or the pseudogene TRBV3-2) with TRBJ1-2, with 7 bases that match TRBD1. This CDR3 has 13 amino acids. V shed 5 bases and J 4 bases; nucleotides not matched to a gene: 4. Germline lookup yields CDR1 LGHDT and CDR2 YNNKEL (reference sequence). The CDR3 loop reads CASSLGQIYGYTF. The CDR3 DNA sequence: TGTGCCAGCAGCTTGGGACAGATCTATGGCTACACCTTC.

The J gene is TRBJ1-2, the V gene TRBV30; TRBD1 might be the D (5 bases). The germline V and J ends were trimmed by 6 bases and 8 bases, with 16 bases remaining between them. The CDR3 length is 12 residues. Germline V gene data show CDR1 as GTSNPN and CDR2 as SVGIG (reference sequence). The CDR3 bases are TGTGCCTGCCTCCCGATCAGGGAAGGCTACACCTTC. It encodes CACLPIREGYTF.

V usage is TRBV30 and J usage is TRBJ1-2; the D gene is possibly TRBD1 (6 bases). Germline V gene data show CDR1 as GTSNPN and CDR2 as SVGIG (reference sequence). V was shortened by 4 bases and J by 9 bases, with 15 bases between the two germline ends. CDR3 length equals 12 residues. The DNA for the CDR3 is TGTGCCTGGACCTTAGGACAGCACCGCTACACCTTC. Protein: CAWTLGQHRYTF. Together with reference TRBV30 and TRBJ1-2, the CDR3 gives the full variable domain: SQTIHQWPATLVQPVGSPLSLECTVEGTSNPNLYWYRQAAGRGLQLLFYSVGIGQISSEVPQNLSASRPQDRQFILSSKKLLLSDSGFYLCAWTLGQHRYTFGSGTRLTVV.

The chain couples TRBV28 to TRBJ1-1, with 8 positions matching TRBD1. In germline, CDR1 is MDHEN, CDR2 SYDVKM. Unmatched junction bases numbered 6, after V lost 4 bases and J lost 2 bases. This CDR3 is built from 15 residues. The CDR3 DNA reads TGTGCCAGCAGTTCCGACGGACAGGGAAACACTGAAGCTTTCTTT. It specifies CASSSDGQGNTEAFF.

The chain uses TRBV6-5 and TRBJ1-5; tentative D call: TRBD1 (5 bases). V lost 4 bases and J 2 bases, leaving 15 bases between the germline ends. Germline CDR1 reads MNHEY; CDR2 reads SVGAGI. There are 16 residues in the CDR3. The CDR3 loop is CASSSSGGGRNQPQHF. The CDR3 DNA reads TGTGCCAGCAGTTCCTCGGGGGGAGGTCGCAATCAGCCCCAGCATTTT.

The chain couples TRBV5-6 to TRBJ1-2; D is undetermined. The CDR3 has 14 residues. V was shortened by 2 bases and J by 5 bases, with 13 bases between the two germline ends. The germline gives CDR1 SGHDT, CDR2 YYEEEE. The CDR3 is CASSLRGLEYGYTF. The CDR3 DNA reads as TGTGCCAGCAGCTTACGTGGGCTCGAATATGGCTACACCTTC. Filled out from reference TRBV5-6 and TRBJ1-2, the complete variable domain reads DAGVTQSPTHLIKTRGQQVTLRCSPKSGHDTVSWYQQALGQGPQFIFQYYEEEERQRGNFPDRFSGHQFPNYSSELNVNALLLGDSALYLCASSLRGLEYGYTFGSGTRLTVV.

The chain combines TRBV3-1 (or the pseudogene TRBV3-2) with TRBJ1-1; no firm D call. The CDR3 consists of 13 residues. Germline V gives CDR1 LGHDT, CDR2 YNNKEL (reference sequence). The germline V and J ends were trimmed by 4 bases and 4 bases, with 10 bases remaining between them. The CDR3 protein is CASSRGSGTEAFF. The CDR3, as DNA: TGTGCCAGCAGCCGAGGCAGTGGCACTGAAGCTTTCTTT.

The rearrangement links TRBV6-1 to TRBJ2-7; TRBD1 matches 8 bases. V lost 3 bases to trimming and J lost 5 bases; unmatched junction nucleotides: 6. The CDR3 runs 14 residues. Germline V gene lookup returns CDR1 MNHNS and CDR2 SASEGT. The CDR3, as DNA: TGTGCCAGCAGTGAGCAGGGGGCGCCGAACGAGCAGTACTTC. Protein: CASSEQGAPNEQYF.